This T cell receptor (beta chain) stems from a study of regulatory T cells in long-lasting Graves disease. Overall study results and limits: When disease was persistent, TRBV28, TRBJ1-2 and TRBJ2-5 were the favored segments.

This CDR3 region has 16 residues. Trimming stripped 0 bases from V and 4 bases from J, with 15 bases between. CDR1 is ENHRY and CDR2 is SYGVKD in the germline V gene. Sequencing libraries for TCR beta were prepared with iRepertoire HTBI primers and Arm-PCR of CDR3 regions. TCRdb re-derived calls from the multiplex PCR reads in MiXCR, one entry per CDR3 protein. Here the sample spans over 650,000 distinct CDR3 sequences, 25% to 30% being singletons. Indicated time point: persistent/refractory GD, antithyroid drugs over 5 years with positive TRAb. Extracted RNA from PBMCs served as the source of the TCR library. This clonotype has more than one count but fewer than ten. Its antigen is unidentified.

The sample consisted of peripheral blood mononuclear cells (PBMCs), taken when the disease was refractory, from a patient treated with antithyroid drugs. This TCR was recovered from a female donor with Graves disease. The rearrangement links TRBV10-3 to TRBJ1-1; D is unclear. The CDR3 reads CAISESPILAGTEAFF. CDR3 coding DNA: TGTGCCATCAGTGAGTCCCCGATTTTGGCGGGCACTGAAGCTTTCTTT.